This T cell receptor beta chain was captured in a study of T cell repertoires in cytomegalovirus infection. V was pared by 5 bases and J by 5 bases, with 28 bases between. Germline CDR1 reads SGHTA; CDR2 reads FQGTGA. There are 19 residues in the CDR3. TCRdb processed the reads anew with MiXCR; each CDR3 protein has one entry. The sample includes around 490,000 distinct CDR3 sequences, approximately 25% seen only once; the top ten take about 13%. This TCR was sampled from a human donor in good health (CMV status not recorded). Some clones in this sample may be carry-over from other donors' samples. This chain joins TRBV7-3 and TRBJ2-1; maybe TRBD2 (5 bases). The source material was PBMCs. In DNA form, the CDR3 reads TGTGCCAGCAGCCGAAAGCCTCCCTTCGGGGAAACCATACACAATGAGCAGTTCTTC. This translates into CASSRKPPFGETIHNEQFF.